Listed here are 14 T cell receptor beta chains from one sample, sequenced in a study of CD8+CD57+ T cells in acquired aplastic anemia. By flow cytometry, patients selected for sequencing had shown an expansion of CD8+CD57+ cells. Genomic DNA was employed as the template in profiling TCR beta VDJ and CDR3. One entry per CDR3 protein results from TCRdb running MiXCR on the reads. The table has 150,000 or so distinct CDR3 sequences, approximately 52% seen once. The specimen was sorted CD4+, CD8+, or CD8+CD57+ T cells (not recorded which) from PBMCs. The origin of the receptors is a human donor with aplastic anemia.

This clonotype came up many times. The chain couples TRBV6-2 or TRBV6-3 to TRBJ1-2; D might be TRBD1 (5 bases). The germline gives CDR1 MNHEY, CDR2 SVGEGT. The CDR3 extends over 14 amino acids. Trimming cost V 7 bases and J 4 bases, with 16 bases left between them. In nucleotides, the CDR3 is TGTGCCAGCACCTGGGACGGGGACCTCTATGGCTACACCTTC. Translated: CASTWDGDLYGYTF.

A word on this clonotype: The junction departs from germline at one end; a sequencing error may be responsible. V usage is TRBV19 and J usage is TRBJ2-2; D not certain. Germline loops: CDR1 LNHDA, CDR2 SQIVND (reference sequence). The CDR3 loop spans 14 amino acids. In DNA, the CDR3 is TGTGCCAGTAGTTTAGAGTGTGGAAGAGGGGAGCTGTTTTTT. Its translation: CASSLECGRGELFF.

This clonotype was counted many times. The CDR3 spells CASSLGSGNEQFF. CDR3 DNA sequence: TGTGCCAGCAGCTTAGGATCCGGTAATGAGCAGTTCTTC. V gene TRBV7-9 combines with J gene TRBJ2-1, with D hard to call. Trimming cost V 1 base and J 7 bases, with 8 bases left between them. CDR1 and CDR2 from the germline V gene are SEHNR and FQNEAQ (reference sequence). The CDR3 totals 13 residues.

The gene calls are TRBV20-1 and TRBJ2-7; D might be TRBD1 (6 bases). The V gene's germline CDR1 is DFQATT and CDR2 SNEGSKA (reference sequence). V shed 3 bases and J shed 5 bases, with 17 bases lying between them. The CDR3 sequence is 14 residues long. CDR3 bases: TGCAGTGCTAGTAGTTACAGGGAGACGGACGAGCAGTACTTC. Amino acids: CSASSYRETDEQYF.

The chain joins TRBV2 to TRBJ2-2; D is unresolved. The CDR3 contains 13 residues. Germline CDR1 and CDR2: SNHLY and FYNNEI. With 5 bases removed from V and 8 bases from J, the gap between germline ends came to 12 bases. DNA for the CDR3: TGTGCCAGCAGTCCTTTAGCAGCTGGGGAGCTGTTTTTT. It yields the protein CASSPLAAGELFF.

V and J are TRBV24-1 and TRBJ2-1, with D possibly TRBD2 on 5 matching bases. The CDR3 has 13 amino acids. Germline V lookup: CDR1 KGHDR, CDR2 SFDVKD. Trimming stripped 4 bases from V and 9 bases from J, with 12 bases between. This CDR3 reads CATSDRTRREQFF. The CDR3, as DNA: TGTGCCACCAGTGACCGCACTAGGCGTGAGCAGTTCTTC.

This clonotype was counted once. The V and J genes are TRBV5-1 and TRBJ2-4; D unclear. The CDR3 has 12 residues. From germline, CDR1 is SGHRS and CDR2 YFSETQ. Between the trimmed V and J ends, which lost 6 bases and 13 bases, there was a span of 17 bases. The CDR3 spells CASIDADNEQYF. The CDR3, as DNA: TGCGCCAGCATTGATGCGGATAATGAGCAGTACTTC.

This clonotype has ten or more counts. An end of the junction does not agree with germline; a read error may underlie this. This chain links TRBV15 with TRBJ2-7, with 8 nucleotides matching TRBD1. The CDR3 is 16 residues long. Per germline, CDR1 LNHNV and CDR2 YYDKDF (reference sequence). The DNA of the CDR3 is TGTGCCACCGGCAGAGATCGGGCAGGGGGCAAGTACGAGCAGTACTTC. Translated, it gives CATGRDRAGGKYEQYF. Supplemented by reference TRBV15 and TRBJ2-7, the full variable domain reads DAMVIQNPRYQVTQFGKPVTLSCSQTLNHNVMYWYQQKSSQAPKLLFHYYDKDFNNEADTPDNFQSRRPNTSFCFLDIRSPGLGDTAMYLCATGRDRAGGKYEQYFGPGTRLTVT.

In its sample, this clonotype was seen many times. At one end, the junction sequence differs from germline, possibly due to a read error. The rearrangement joins TRBV7-7 to TRBJ2-5; 7 bases align to TRBD2. Germline CDR1 is SSHAT and CDR2 is FNYEAQ (reference sequence). This CDR3 comprises 14 residues. DNA for the CDR3: TGTGCTAGCAGCTTAAAGGGGAGGGTGGAGACCCAGTACTTC. Its protein product is CASSLKGRVETQYF.

This clonotype came up many times. V gene TRBV9 combines with J gene TRBJ2-1; 12 bases align to TRBD1. The CDR3 length is 16 residues. CDR1 and CDR2 (germline): SGDLS, YYNGEE. V lost 0 bases, J lost 5 bases, and 3 bases stayed unmatched. CDR3 DNA sequence: TGTGCCAGCAGCGTAGGGGGACAGGGGGCCCACAATGAGCAGTTCTTC. Translating gives CASSVGGQGAHNEQFF.

The chain employs TRBV10-2 and TRBJ2-7, with D perhaps TRBD1 or TRBD2 (6 bases each). The CDR3 sequence is 14 residues long. The germline V and J ends were trimmed by 6 bases and 5 bases, with 17 bases remaining between them. In germline, CDR1 is WSHSY, CDR2 SAAADI. CDR3 coding DNA: TGCGCCAGCAGGGAACAGGGAAGGGGGGACGAGCAGTACTTC. It encodes CASREQGRGDEQYF.

This clonotype was seen at least ten times. CDR3 amino acids: CASSDEGRSTGELFF. The CDR3 DNA reads TGTGCCAGCAGCGACGAGGGAAGGAGCACCGGGGAGCTGTTTTTT. The chain has TRBV9 and TRBJ2-2; perhaps TRBD2 as D (5 bases). Trimming cost V 3 bases and J 4 bases, with 13 bases left between them. CDR3 length: 15 amino acids. Looked up from germline, CDR1 is SGDLS and CDR2 is YYNGEE.

The chain recombines TRBV7-2 with TRBJ1-2; no clear D. CDR1 and CDR2 from the germline V gene are SGHTA and FQGNSA. The CDR3 covers 13 residues. V was shortened by 1 base and J by 10 bases, with 13 bases between the two germline ends. The CDR3 region has the DNA TGTGCCAGCAGCTTAGACGGGCTCGCTGACTACACCTTC. Residues: CASSLDGLADYTF.

This rearrangement joins TRBV10-3 to TRBJ1-3; tentative D call: TRBD1 (5 bases). Germline loops: CDR1 ENHRY, CDR2 SYGVKD. The CDR3 runs 13 residues. Deletions cut 8 bases from V and 4 bases from J, with 12 bases between. This chain's CDR3 is CAIGSTVGNTIYF. Written as DNA, the CDR3 is TGTGCCATCGGCTCGACAGTAGGAAACACCATATATTTT.